The present entry profiles one T cell receptor (beta chain) with its context. Its binding antigen is unknown. No per-base quality is available; no much larger clone lies one base away. This record belongs to a study of beta chain features in type 1 diabetes (dated by TCRdb to the late 2010s). Concerning the study at large: Patients and healthy donors did not differ in mean age, gender distribution, total cell number or subset yield. A total of 107,917,701 sorted cells were examined across all samples, and the number of cells per subset was strongly correlated with RNA yield. The study compared the TCRB repertoires of sorted circulating CD4+ T cell subsets in recently diagnosed type 1 diabetes patients with those in matched healthy donors. Whereas all 30 or so donors provided naive and central memory subsets, regulatory and stem cell-like memory subsets were isolated from just 8 patients and roughly 8 healthy donors. Overall results and qualifications from the work: Because the HLA sub-analyses included only small numbers of individuals, any influence of HLA type on TCRB rearrangement was left unresolved. Because cDNA was sequenced instead of genomic DNA, activated cells with high expression could be over-represented, although the groups did not differ in activation or CD3 levels. A moderate but significant shortening of TCRB CDR3 length was observed in type 1 diabetes patients in all four CD4+ subsets. Patients with type 1 diabetes made fewer insertions and deleted more nucleotides at VDJ recombination sites, implying thymic rearrangement abnormalities. PCR might favor shorter templates, but patient and control samples were amplified and corrected together, so any skew would affect both groups equally. Naive, central memory and regulatory TCRB repertoires appeared more similar among patients than among healthy donors.

V sheds 3 bases and J sheds 7 bases, leaving 13 bases between their ends. Measured from the cysteine to the valine, the CDR3 is 13 residues long. Only the CDR3 region is kept as DNA, spanning 39 bases read in frame from base 1. CDR1 KGHSH and CDR2 LQKENI are derived from the germline V gene. The entire amount of isolated RNA was reverse transcribed using the High Capacity cDNA Reverse Transcription Kit, so the sequenced TCRB transcripts were expressed ones. Deep immunoSEQ sequencing was applied to naive, central memory and regulatory T cell samples, giving an average of approximately 3.8 million total reads per sample. Sorted cells were lysed in RLT buffer, and RNA was extracted using DNase-treated RNeasy Micro or Mini kits according to cell number. To prevent cross-contamination, every cell subset was processed on its own, while patient and healthy donor samples were processed together. The immunoSEQ multiplex PCR was used to amplify TCRB sequences from cDNA, yielding 87-bp fragments that span the CDR3 region. Sequencing of the amplicons was performed on the Illumina HiSeq platform. The study's own analysis went as follows. PCR bias was corrected computationally using synthetic template baselines, and reads within Hamming distance 2 were collapsed, with unmergeable singletons discarded. Reads were aligned against IMGT so that V, D and J genes, CDR3 length and insertions or deletions at six rearrangement sites could be assigned. Clonotype counts were normalized to sorted cell number within each subset before computing true diversity and Gini coefficients with the tcR R package. The overlap coefficient, calculated on TCRB nucleotide sequences, was used to quantify repertoire sharing. As stored in TCRdb, this immuneACCESS dataset retains in-frame rearrangements with V and J assigned. A fraction of the clones does not appear; measured against another copy, unresolved V genes explain less than half of the discrepancy, and the remainder lacks a known reason. V, J and clone size are taken as reported in that table, and D and trimming were inferred from the DNA itself. A total of hundreds of thousands of clones appear in this sample, 12% to 15% of them only once. The top ten clonotypes cover approximately 6.7% of the sample.

A single peripheral blood draw of approximately 100 mL on average was collected from each donor into heparinised tubes. Using a panel that included CD45RO, CCR7, CD25, CD127, CD95 and CD27, naive, central memory, regulatory and stem cell-like memory CD4+ T cells were sorted on a BD FACSAria II. A purity above 98% was achieved for all sorted populations. PBMCs were isolated right away by Lymphoprep density gradient centrifugation and were stained directly, without culture. To minimize batch effects, samples were stained and sorted in pairs, one healthy donor with one patient per experiment. The sequence is built from TRBV18 and TRBJ2-7; a tentative D match to TRBD2 spans 6 bases. The sample consisted of central memory CD4+ T cells from blood. This sequence originates from a man under 40 in good health. The CDR3 loop reads CASSPGRAGEQYV. The sequence in DNA is TGTGCCAGCTCACCGGGACGGGCGGGGGAGCAGTACGTC.